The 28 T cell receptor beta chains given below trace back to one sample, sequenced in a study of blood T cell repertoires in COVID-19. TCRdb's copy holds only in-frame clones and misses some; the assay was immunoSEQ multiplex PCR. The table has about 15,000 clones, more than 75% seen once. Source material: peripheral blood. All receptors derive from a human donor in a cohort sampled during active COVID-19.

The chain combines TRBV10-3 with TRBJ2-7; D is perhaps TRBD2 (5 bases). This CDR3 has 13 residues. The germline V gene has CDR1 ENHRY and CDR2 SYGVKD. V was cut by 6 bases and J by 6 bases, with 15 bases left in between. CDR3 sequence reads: CAIRPAGNGEQYF. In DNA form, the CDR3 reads TGTGCCATCAGGCCGGCGGGCAACGGCGAGCAGTACTTC.

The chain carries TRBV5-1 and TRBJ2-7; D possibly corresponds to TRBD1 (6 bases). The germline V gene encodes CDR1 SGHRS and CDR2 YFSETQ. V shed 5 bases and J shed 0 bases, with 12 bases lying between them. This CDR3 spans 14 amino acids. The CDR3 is CASSGDTFSYEQYF. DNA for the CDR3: TGCGCCAGCAGTGGGGACACCTTCTCCTACGAGCAGTACTTC.

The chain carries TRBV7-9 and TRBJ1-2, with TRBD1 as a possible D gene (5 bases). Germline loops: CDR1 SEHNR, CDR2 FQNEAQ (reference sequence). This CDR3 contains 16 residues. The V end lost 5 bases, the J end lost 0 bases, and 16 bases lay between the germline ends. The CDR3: CASSPIRRGANYGYTF. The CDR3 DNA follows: TGTGCCAGCAGCCCCATTAGGAGGGGAGCTAACTATGGCTACACCTTC. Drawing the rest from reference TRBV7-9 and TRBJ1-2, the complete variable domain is DTGVSQNPRHKITKRGQNVTFRCDPISEHNRLYWYRQTLGQGPEFLTYFQNEAQLEKSRLLSDRFSAERPKGSFSTLEIQRTEQGDSAMYLCASSPIRRGANYGYTFGSGTRLTVV.

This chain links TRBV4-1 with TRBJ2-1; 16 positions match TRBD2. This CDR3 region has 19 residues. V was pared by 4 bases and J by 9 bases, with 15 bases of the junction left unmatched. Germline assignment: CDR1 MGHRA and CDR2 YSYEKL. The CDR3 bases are TGCGCCAGCAGCCGCACCGGGACTAGCGGGGGGGGACCTGTGGGTGAGCAGTTCTTC. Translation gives CASSRTGTSGGGPVGEQFF.

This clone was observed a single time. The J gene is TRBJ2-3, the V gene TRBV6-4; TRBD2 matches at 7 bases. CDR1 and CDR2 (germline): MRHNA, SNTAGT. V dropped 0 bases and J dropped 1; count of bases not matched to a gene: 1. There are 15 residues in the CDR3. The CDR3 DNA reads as TGTGCCAGCAGTGACTCAAGCGGGGGCACAGATACGCAGTATTTT. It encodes CASSDSSGGTDTQYF.

CDR3 sequence (DNA): TGTGCCAGCAGCTTGGCGAAGACTATATCACCCCTCCACTTT. Amino acids: CASSLAKTISPLHF. This chain joins TRBV5-4 and TRBJ1-6; no clear D gene. Germline V gives CDR1 SGHNT, CDR2 YYREEE (reference sequence). V lost 0 bases and J 10 bases, leaving 11 bases between the germline ends. The CDR3 has 14 amino acids.

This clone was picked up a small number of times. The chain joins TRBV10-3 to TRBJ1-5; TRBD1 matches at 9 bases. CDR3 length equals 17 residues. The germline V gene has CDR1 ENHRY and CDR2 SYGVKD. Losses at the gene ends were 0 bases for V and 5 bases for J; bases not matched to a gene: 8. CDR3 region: CAISESITGQGYQPQHF. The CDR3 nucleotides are TGTGCCATCAGTGAGTCGATTACGGGACAGGGTTATCAGCCCCAGCATTTT.

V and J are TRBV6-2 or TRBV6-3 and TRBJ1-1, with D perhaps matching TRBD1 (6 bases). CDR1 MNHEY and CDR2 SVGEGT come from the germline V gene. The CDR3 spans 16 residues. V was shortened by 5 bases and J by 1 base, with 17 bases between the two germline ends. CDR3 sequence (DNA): TGTGCCAGCAGTCGAAGACCCGTGGGACAGAACACTGAAGCTTTCTTT. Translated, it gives CASSRRPVGQNTEAFF.

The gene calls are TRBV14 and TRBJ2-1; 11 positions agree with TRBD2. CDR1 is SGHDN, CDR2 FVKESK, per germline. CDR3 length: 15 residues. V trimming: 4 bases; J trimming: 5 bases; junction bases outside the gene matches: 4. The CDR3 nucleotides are TGTGCCAGCAGCCCACTAGCGGGGGAGGACAATGAGCAGTTCTTC. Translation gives CASSPLAGEDNEQFF.

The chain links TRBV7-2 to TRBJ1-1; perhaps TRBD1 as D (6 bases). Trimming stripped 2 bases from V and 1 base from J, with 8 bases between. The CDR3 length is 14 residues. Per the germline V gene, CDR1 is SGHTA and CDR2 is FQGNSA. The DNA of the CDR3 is TGTGCCAGCAGCTTACTGACAGGGAACACTGAAGCTTTCTTT. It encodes CASSLLTGNTEAFF. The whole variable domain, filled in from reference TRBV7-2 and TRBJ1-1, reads GAGVSQSPSNKVTEKGKDVELRCDPISGHTALYWYRQSLGQGLEFLIYFQGNSAPDKSGLPSDRFSAERTGGSVSTLTIQRTQQEDSAVYLCASSLLTGNTEAFFGQGTRLTVV.

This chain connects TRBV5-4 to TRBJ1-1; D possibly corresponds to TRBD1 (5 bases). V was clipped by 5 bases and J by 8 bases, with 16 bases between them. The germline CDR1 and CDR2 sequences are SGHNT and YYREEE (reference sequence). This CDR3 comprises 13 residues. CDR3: CASRPDWGEEAFF. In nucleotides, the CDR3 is TGTGCCAGCAGGCCGGACTGGGGGGAGGAAGCTTTCTTT.

This chain's CDR3 is CASSIGLTGYNQPQHF. CDR3 nucleotides: TGTGCCAGTAGTATTGGGCTGACAGGGTATAATCAGCCCCAGCATTTT. The V call is TRBV19, the J call TRBJ1-5; 7 bases fit TRBD1. The length of the CDR3 is 16 residues. V shed 3 bases, J shed 4 bases, and the junction held 9 bases outside the gene matches. From germline, CDR1 is LNHDA and CDR2 SQIVND (reference sequence).

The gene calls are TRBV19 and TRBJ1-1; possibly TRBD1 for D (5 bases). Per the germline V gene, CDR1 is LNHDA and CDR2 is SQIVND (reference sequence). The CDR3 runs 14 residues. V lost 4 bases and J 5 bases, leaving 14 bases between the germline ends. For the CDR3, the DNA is TGTGCCAGTAGTACACAGGCGGGAGGGACTGAAGCTTTCTTT. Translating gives CASSTQAGGTEAFF.

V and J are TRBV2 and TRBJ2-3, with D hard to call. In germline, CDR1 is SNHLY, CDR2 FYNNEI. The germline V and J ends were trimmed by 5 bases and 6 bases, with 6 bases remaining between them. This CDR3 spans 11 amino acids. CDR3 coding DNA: TGTGCCAGCAGTTTGGCCGATACGCAGTATTTT. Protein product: CASSLADTQYF.

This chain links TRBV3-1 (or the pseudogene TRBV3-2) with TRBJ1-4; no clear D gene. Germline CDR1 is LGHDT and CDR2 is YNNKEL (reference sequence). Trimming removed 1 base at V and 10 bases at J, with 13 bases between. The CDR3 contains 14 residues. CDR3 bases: TGTGCCAGCAGCCAAGGTCTCAGCGGGAGAAAACTGTTTTTT. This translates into CASSQGLSGRKLFF.

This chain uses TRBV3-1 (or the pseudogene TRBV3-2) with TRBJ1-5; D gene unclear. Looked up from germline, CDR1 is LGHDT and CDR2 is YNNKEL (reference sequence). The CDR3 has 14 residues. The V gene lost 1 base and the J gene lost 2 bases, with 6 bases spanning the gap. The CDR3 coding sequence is TGTGCCAGCAGCCAAGTTACAGGCAATCAGCCCCAGCATTTT. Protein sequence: CASSQVTGNQPQHF.

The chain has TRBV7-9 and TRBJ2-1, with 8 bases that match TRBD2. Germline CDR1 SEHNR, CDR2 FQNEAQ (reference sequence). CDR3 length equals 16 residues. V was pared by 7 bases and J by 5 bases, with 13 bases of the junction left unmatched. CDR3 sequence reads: CASTSGWTSSHNEQFF. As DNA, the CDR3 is TGTGCCAGCACCTCAGGCTGGACTAGCAGCCACAATGAGCAGTTCTTC. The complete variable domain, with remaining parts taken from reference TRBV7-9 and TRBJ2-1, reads DTGVSQNPRHKITKRGQNVTFRCDPISEHNRLYWYRQTLGQGPEFLTYFQNEAQLEKSRLLSDRFSAERPKGSFSTLEIQRTEQGDSAMYLCASTSGWTSSHNEQFFGPGTRLTVL.

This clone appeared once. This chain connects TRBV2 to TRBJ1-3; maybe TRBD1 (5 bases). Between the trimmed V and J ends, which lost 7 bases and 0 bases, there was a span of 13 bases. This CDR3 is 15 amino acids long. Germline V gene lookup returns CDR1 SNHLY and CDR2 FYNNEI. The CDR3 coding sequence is TGTGCCAGCACTCGGGACTTCGTCTCTGGAAACACCATATATTTT. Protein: CASTRDFVSGNTIYF.

The CDR3 DNA is TGTGCCAGCAGCCTTCGGACAGGGGTGGCCAGCTACACCTTC. Its protein is CASSLRTGVASYTF. This sequence joins TRBV5-4 and TRBJ1-2; TRBD1 matches at 9 bases. This CDR3 is built from 14 residues. CDR1 and CDR2 (germline): SGHNT, YYREEE (reference sequence). V trimming: 4 bases; J trimming: 9 bases; junction bases outside the gene matches: 10.

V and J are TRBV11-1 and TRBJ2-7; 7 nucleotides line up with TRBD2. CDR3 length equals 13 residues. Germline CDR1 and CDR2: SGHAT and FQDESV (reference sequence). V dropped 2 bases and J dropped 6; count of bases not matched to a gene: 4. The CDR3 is CASSLNGGIEQYF. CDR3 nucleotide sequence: TGTGCCAGCAGCTTAAACGGGGGGATCGAGCAGTACTTC.

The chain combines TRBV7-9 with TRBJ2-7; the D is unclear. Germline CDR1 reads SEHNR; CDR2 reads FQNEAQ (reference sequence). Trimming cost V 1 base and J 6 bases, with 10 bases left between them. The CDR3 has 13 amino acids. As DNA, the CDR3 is TGTGCCAGCAGCTTAGTGGGCCCCAGCGAGCAGTACTTC. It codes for CASSLVGPSEQYF.

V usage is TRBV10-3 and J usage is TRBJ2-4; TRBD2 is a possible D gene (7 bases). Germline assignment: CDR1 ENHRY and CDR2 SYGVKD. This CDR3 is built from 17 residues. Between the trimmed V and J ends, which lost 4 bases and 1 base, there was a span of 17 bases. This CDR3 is CAISASSGGSAKNIQYF. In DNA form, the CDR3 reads TGTGCCATCAGTGCCTCCTCGGGGGGCTCGGCCAAAAACATTCAGTACTTC.

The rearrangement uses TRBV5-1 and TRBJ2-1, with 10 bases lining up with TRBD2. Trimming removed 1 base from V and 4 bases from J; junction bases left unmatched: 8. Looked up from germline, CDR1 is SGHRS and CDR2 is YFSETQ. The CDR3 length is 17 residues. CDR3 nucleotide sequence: TGCGCCAGCAGCTTGATGTCCTCTAGCGGGGGTTACAATGAGCAGTTCTTC. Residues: CASSLMSSSGGYNEQFF.

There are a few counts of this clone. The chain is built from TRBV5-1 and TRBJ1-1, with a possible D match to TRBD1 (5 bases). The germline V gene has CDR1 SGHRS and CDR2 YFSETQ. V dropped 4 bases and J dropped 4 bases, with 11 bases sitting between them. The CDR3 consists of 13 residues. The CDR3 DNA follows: TGCGCCAGCAGCATACAAGACAGCACTGAAGCTTTCTTT. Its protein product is CASSIQDSTEAFF.

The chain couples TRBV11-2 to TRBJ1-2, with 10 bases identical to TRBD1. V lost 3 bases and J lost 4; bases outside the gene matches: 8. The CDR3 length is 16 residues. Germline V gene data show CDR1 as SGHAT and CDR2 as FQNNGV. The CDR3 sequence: CASSFLRRDRGYGYTF. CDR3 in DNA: TGTGCCAGCAGCTTCCTCCGCCGGGACAGGGGCTATGGCTACACCTTC. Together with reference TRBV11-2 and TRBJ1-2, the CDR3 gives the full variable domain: EAGVAQSPRYKIIEKRQSVAFWCNPISGHATLYWYQQILGQGPKLLIQFQNNGVVDDSQLPKDRFSAERLKGVDSTLKIQPAKLEDSAVYLCASSFLRRDRGYGYTFGSGTRLTVV.

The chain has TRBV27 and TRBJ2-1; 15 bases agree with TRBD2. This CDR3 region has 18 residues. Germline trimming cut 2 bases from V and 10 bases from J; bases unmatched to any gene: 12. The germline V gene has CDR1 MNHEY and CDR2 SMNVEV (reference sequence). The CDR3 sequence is CASSLRGLAGGGVWEQFF. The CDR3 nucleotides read TGTGCCAGCAGTTTAAGGGGACTAGCGGGGGGCGGGGTCTGGGAGCAGTTCTTC.

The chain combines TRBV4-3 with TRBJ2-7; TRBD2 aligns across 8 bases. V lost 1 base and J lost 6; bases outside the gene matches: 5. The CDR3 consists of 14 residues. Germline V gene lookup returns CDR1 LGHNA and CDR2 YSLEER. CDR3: CASSQAGGSSEQYF. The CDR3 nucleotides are TGCGCCAGCAGCCAAGCGGGGGGGTCTAGCGAGCAGTACTTC.

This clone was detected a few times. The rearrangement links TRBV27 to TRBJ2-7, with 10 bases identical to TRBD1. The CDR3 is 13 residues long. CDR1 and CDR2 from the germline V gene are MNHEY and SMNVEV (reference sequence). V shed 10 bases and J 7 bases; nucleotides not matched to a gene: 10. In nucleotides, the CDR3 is TGTGCCACCTCGGCGGGACAGGGGTGGGAGCAGTACTTC. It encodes CATSAGQGWEQYF.